These T cell receptor beta chains were read from a single sample in a study of T-cell memory formation after mild COVID-19. TCRdb passed the 5' RACE reads through MiXCR, listing each CDR3 protein once. The sample has 200,000 or so distinct CDR3 sequences, 16% seen once. Sequencing used PBMCs or a T cell subset sorted from them (not recorded which). These TCRs come from an adult woman who had mild COVID-19 (a few samples of this study predate the infection). Cell type and time point are not known. CDR3s include the opening cysteine and the closing phenylalanine or tryptophan. D genes are given only for firm matches. Only part of the rows carry a size: once, few, many, or a class if the clone is expanded.

V gene: TRBV5-1
J gene: TRBJ2-2
clone size: few
D gene: -
CDR3 DNA: TGCGCCAGCAGCCTGGACGAGCTTCGGACCGGGGAGCTGTTTTTT
CDR3 protein: CASSLDELRTGELFF

V gene: TRBV3-1
J gene: TRBJ1-2
clone size: many
D gene: -
CDR3 DNA: TGTGCCAGCAGCCAAGATCTAGTGGATGGCTACACCTTC
CDR3 protein: CASSQDLVDGYTF

V gene: TRBV11-2
J gene: TRBJ2-1
clone size: -
D gene: -
CDR3 DNA: TGTGCCAGCAGCTTAGATCGGGGGAGCTCCTACAATGAGCAGTTCTTC
CDR3 protein: CASSLDRGSSYNEQFF

V gene: TRBV5-1
J gene: TRBJ2-1
clone size: -
D gene: -
CDR3 DNA: TGCGCCAGCAGCTGGGGGCTAGCGGCAAACTCCTACAATGAGCAGTTCTTC
CDR3 protein: CASSWGLAANSYNEQFF

V gene: TRBV4-3
J gene: TRBJ2-1
clone size: few
D gene: -
CDR3 DNA: TGCGCCAGCAGCCAAGGACAGAGCTCCTACAATGAGCAGTTCTTC
CDR3 protein: CASSQGQSSYNEQFF

V gene: TRBV9
J gene: TRBJ2-3
clone size: -
D gene: -
CDR3 DNA: TGTGCCAGCAGCGTAGGTCATGGGGGAACAGATATGCAGTATTTT
CDR3 protein: CASSVGHGGTDMQYF

V gene: TRBV5-1
J gene: TRBJ2-5
clone size: few
D gene: -
CDR3 DNA: TGCGCCAGCAGCTTGGACCCCCGGGGCCAAGAGACCCAGTACTTC
CDR3 protein: CASSLDPRGQETQYF

V gene: TRBV5-5
J gene: TRBJ2-1
clone size: many
D gene: TRBD2
CDR3 DNA: TGTGCCAGCAGCAGGCGGAGCGGGGGGGATTACAATGAGCAGTTCTTC
CDR3 protein: CASSRRSGGDYNEQFF

V gene: TRBV10-3
J gene: TRBJ1-5
clone size: few
D gene: -
CDR3 DNA: TGTGCCATCGCCTCGGGCCTATATAGCAATCAGCCCCAGCATTTT
CDR3 protein: CAIASGLYSNQPQHF

V gene: TRBV7-8
J gene: TRBJ2-3
clone size: once
D gene: -
CDR3 DNA: TGTGCCAGCAGCCCGTACGTGGGCACAGATACGCAGTATTTT
CDR3 protein: CASSPYVGTDTQYF

V gene: TRBV24-1
J gene: TRBJ2-1
clone size: -
D gene: -
CDR3 DNA: TGTGCCACCAGTGATAGGCCCCGGTCGGGTCTAACCTCCTACAATGAGCAGTTCTTC
CDR3 protein: CATSDRPRSGLTSYNEQFF

V gene: TRBV24-1
J gene: TRBJ2-2
clone size: few
D gene: -
CDR3 DNA: TGTGCCACCAGTAAAGGGCCCAACACCGGGGAGCTGTTTTTT
CDR3 protein: CATSKGPNTGELFF

V gene: TRBV6-5
J gene: TRBJ1-5
clone size: few
D gene: TRBD1
CDR3 DNA: TGTGCCAGCAGTTTTCGACAGGGGGTCAATCAGCCCCAGCATTTT
CDR3 protein: CASSFRQGVNQPQHF

V gene: TRBV24-1
J gene: TRBJ2-1
clone size: -
D gene: -
CDR3 DNA: TGTGCCACTTCCGAGCGGCTCAATGAGCAGTTCTTC
CDR3 protein: CATSERLNEQFF

V gene: TRBV18
J gene: TRBJ1-1
clone size: -
D gene: TRBD1
CDR3 DNA: TGTGCCAGCTCACGGACAGGGACTACAATGAACACTGAAGCTTTCTTT
CDR3 protein: CASSRTGTTMNTEAFF

V gene: TRBV15
J gene: TRBJ1-1
clone size: -
D gene: -
CDR3 DNA: TGTGTCACCGCGGCTGGGGGCAACACTGAAGCTTTCTTT
CDR3 protein: CVTAAGGNTEAFF

V gene: TRBV30
J gene: TRBJ1-6
clone size: -
D gene: TRBD1
CDR3 DNA: TGTGCCTGGAGTCGATCAAAAACAGGGGGTGGAAGGAATTCACCCCTCCACTTT
CDR3 protein: CAWSRSKTGGGRNSPLHF

V gene: TRBV15
J gene: TRBJ1-4
clone size: -
D gene: -
CDR3 DNA: TGTGCCACCAGCAGAGGGGAGGGTGAAAAACTGTTTTTT
CDR3 protein: CATSRGEGEKLFF

V gene: TRBV11-2
J gene: TRBJ2-1
clone size: many
D gene: TRBD2
CDR3 DNA: TGTGCCAGCAGTCGTAGCGGGAGCTCCTACAATGAGCAGTTCTTC
CDR3 protein: CASSRSGSSYNEQFF

V gene: TRBV5-5
J gene: TRBJ2-7
clone size: few
D gene: TRBD1
CDR3 DNA: TGTGCCAGCAGCTTGTTACAGGGGAGCCACGAGCAGTACTTC
CDR3 protein: CASSLLQGSHEQYF

V gene: TRBV12-3/TRBV12-4
J gene: TRBJ2-1
clone size: few
D gene: TRBD1
CDR3 DNA: TGTGCCAGCAGAGCCGGGACAGGTGGGAATGAGCAGTTCTTC
CDR3 protein: CASRAGTGGNEQFF

V gene: TRBV4-1
J gene: TRBJ2-3
clone size: -
D gene: TRBD2
CDR3 DNA: TGCGCCAGCAGCCAAGAAGCGGGGGGGCCTCCAGATACGCAGTATTTT
CDR3 protein: CASSQEAGGPPDTQYF

V gene: TRBV4-1
J gene: TRBJ1-2
clone size: -
D gene: -
CDR3 DNA: TGCGCCAGCAGCCAAGAGAAGGAATTCTATGGCTACACCTTC
CDR3 protein: CASSQEKEFYGYTF

V gene: TRBV5-1
J gene: TRBJ2-2
clone size: few
D gene: TRBD1
CDR3 DNA: TGCGCCAGCAGCTCCACGACAGGGGGGACCGGGGAGCTGTTTTTT
CDR3 protein: CASSSTTGGTGELFF

V gene: TRBV20-1
J gene: TRBJ2-6
clone size: -
D gene: TRBD2
CDR3 DNA: TGCAGTGCCGGGACTAGGACACCTGGCTCTGGGGCCAACGTCCTGACTTTC
CDR3 protein: CSAGTRTPGSGANVLTF

V gene: TRBV6-2/TRBV6-3
J gene: TRBJ2-3
clone size: few
D gene: TRBD2
CDR3 DNA: TGTGCCAGCAGCCCTCCCCTAGCGGGGGGCCGACCGGGTTTTGGTACGCAGTATTTT
CDR3 protein: CASSPPLAGGRPGFGTQYF

V gene: TRBV20-1
J gene: TRBJ2-5
clone size: -
D gene: -
CDR3 DNA: TGCAGTGCTAGTAAACAGCTCCCCGGAGAGACCCAGTACTTC
CDR3 protein: CSASKQLPGETQYF

V gene: TRBV5-1
J gene: TRBJ2-7
clone size: -
D gene: TRBD2
CDR3 DNA: TGCGCCAGCAGCCAGCTAGCGGGAGGGGTCACATCGTACGAGCAGTACTTC
CDR3 protein: CASSQLAGGVTSYEQYF

V gene: TRBV6-5
J gene: TRBJ1-1
clone size: few
D gene: -
CDR3 DNA: TGTGCCAGCAGGACAGGACAGCGGGCTTTCTTT
CDR3 protein: CASRTGQRAFF

V gene: TRBV20-1
J gene: TRBJ1-5
clone size: once
D gene: TRBD1
CDR3 DNA: TGCAGTGCTATGCTACAACTGACCGGGACAGGGATATCAGCCATCAGTCAGCCCCAGCATTTT
CDR3 protein: CSAMLQLTGTGISAISQPQHF

V gene: TRBV3-1
J gene: TRBJ1-1
clone size: few
D gene: TRBD1
CDR3 DNA: TGTGCCAGCAGCCCATCCGGGACAGTTAACACTGAAGCTTTCTTT
CDR3 protein: CASSPSGTVNTEAFF

V gene: TRBV20-1
J gene: TRBJ1-1
clone size: few
D gene: -
CDR3 DNA: TGCAGTGCCTACGACACTGAAGCTTTCTTT
CDR3 protein: CSAYDTEAFF

V gene: TRBV6-8
J gene: TRBJ2-2
clone size: -
D gene: -
CDR3 DNA: TGTGCCAGCAGTTTATTGGCTGACATCGACACCGGGGAGCTGTTTTTT
CDR3 protein: CASSLLADIDTGELFF

V gene: TRBV29-1
J gene: TRBJ1-3
clone size: -
D gene: -
CDR3 DNA: TGCAGCGTTGTACTGGACAGAGTCTTAGGAAACACCATATATTTT
CDR3 protein: CSVVLDRVLGNTIYF

V gene: TRBV25-1
J gene: TRBJ1-3
clone size: -
D gene: -
CDR3 DNA: TGTGCCAGCAGTGAATCAGCGGGGTCGCAAGGAAACACCATATATTTT
CDR3 protein: CASSESAGSQGNTIYF

V gene: TRBV5-1
J gene: TRBJ2-1
clone size: -
D gene: TRBD1
CDR3 DNA: TGCGCCAGCAGCTCGGCCGGGACAGGGGGGTACAATGAGCAGTTCTTC
CDR3 protein: CASSSAGTGGYNEQFF

V gene: TRBV2
J gene: TRBJ1-2
clone size: -
D gene: -
CDR3 DNA: TGTGCCAGCAGTGAAATGGGACCTGGCTACACCTTC
CDR3 protein: CASSEMGPGYTF

V gene: TRBV19
J gene: TRBJ2-7
clone size: few
D gene: TRBD2
CDR3 DNA: TGTGCCAGTAGTATAGATCGGTGGGGACTAGCGGGAGCCGAGCAGTACTTC
CDR3 protein: CASSIDRWGLAGAEQYF

V gene: TRBV3-1
J gene: TRBJ1-1
clone size: many
D gene: -
CDR3 DNA: TGTGCCAGCAGACTGGACAAGAACACTGAAGCTTTCTTT
CDR3 protein: CASRLDKNTEAFF

V gene: TRBV15
J gene: TRBJ2-7
clone size: -
D gene: TRBD1
CDR3 DNA: TGTGCCACCAGCAGAGACCTAGGGGACAGCTACGAGCAGTACTTC
CDR3 protein: CATSRDLGDSYEQYF

V gene: TRBV6-5
J gene: TRBJ1-6
clone size: few
D gene: -
CDR3 DNA: TGTGCCAGCAGCCCCGGTGGCGGTCCAAATTCACCCCTCCACTTT
CDR3 protein: CASSPGGGPNSPLHF

V gene: TRBV4-2
J gene: TRBJ2-1
clone size: many
D gene: -
CDR3 DNA: TGTGCCAGCAGCCAAGAGGAGGGGACGGTTACCTACAATGAGCAGTTCTTC
CDR3 protein: CASSQEEGTVTYNEQFF

V gene: TRBV20-1
J gene: TRBJ2-2
clone size: -
D gene: -
CDR3 DNA: TGCAGTGCTAGTTTTCGGAGGAACACCGGGGAGCTGTTTTTT
CDR3 protein: CSASFRRNTGELFF

V gene: TRBV4-1
J gene: TRBJ2-1
clone size: -
D gene: TRBD1
CDR3 DNA: TGCGCCAGCAGCCGATCGACAGGGGCAGGTGAGCAGTTCTTC
CDR3 protein: CASSRSTGAGEQFF

V gene: TRBV7-3
J gene: TRBJ1-1
clone size: -
D gene: TRBD1
CDR3 DNA: TGTGCCAGCAGCCTCAGGGGGGGAGCCAAAATGAACACTGAAGCTTTCTTT
CDR3 protein: CASSLRGGAKMNTEAFF

V gene: TRBV7-9
J gene: TRBJ2-7
clone size: -
D gene: TRBD1
CDR3 DNA: TGTGCCAGCAGCTCCCAAGCGACAGGGGACGCCTACGAGCAGTACTTC
CDR3 protein: CASSSQATGDAYEQYF

V gene: TRBV7-9
J gene: TRBJ1-3
clone size: -
D gene: -
CDR3 DNA: TGTGCCAGCAGCCCTAAAGGCGGGGGACGAAACACCATATATTTT
CDR3 protein: CASSPKGGGRNTIYF

V gene: TRBV20-1
J gene: TRBJ1-1
clone size: -
D gene: -
CDR3 DNA: TGCAGTGCTCGACCCGGGTCTCCTGAAGCTTTCTTT
CDR3 protein: CSARPGSPEAFF

V gene: TRBV14
J gene: TRBJ2-3
clone size: -
D gene: TRBD2
CDR3 DNA: TGTGCCAGCAGCCACCGGGGCGGGAGCGGCACAGATACGCAGTATTTT
CDR3 protein: CASSHRGGSGTDTQYF

V gene: TRBV20-1
J gene: TRBJ2-5
clone size: -
D gene: -
CDR3 DNA: TGCAGTGCAAGATGGGGGCAAGAGACCCAGTACTTC
CDR3 protein: CSARWGQETQYF